This T cell receptor (beta chain) was documented in a study of human T cells and chemical hapten exposure. As for time point: patch test 1, 2 weeks after DPC sensitization. The treatment: therapeutic diphenylcyclopropenone sensitization with weekly scalp DPC. TCRdb recomputed calls from the RACE reads with MiXCR, one row per CDR3 protein. The sample yields just under 350,000 distinct CDR3 sequences, around 7% seen once. This clonotype was recorded a few times. V lost 0 bases and J lost 8; bases outside the gene matches: 6. CDR1 SGDLS and CDR2 YYNGEE come from the germline V gene. The CDR3 covers 16 residues.

This receptor was taken from a young woman with alopecia areata. Some clones in this sample may be carry-over from other donors' samples. The material was whole blood, obtained in connection with sensitization to the hapten diphenylcyclopropenone (DPC). The rearrangement uses TRBV9 and TRBJ1-6; 9 bases fit TRBD1. The CDR3 DNA reads TGTGCCAGCAGCGTAGAGGGACAGGGTCTCGATTCACCCCTCCACTTT. This sequence encodes CASSVEGQGLDSPLHF.